This T cell receptor beta chain was documented in a study of shared clonotypes between healthy human individuals (dated by TCRdb to 2020 to 2022). Broadly, across the study: A couple of women and a few men aged 18 to 49 years were included in the cohort. For each donor, CD4 naive and CD4 memory were each given three plates, CD8 naive was given two plates, and CD8 memory was given one plate. The study deeply sequenced blood TCR repertoires of five healthy adults to estimate repertoire size and the extent of clonotype sharing between individuals. Libraries were prepared and TCR repertoires were sequenced by different laboratories using diverse techniques, in order to increase sequencing depth and limit assay-specific biases. Between about 0.94 and 8.9 billion PBMCs per donor were obtained by leukapheresis. Overall results and qualifications from the work: Because the study included only a small number of donors, the genetic and exposure-history diversity represented was limited. Sampling was restricted to blood, and TCR repertoires in tissue are likely to differ from TCR repertoires in blood. Larger estimated clonotype richness was generally found for naive subsets than for memory subsets. Pairwise subsampling indicated that sequencing depth was expected to affect the degree of clonotype sharing among donors. Higher generation probabilities were observed for clonotypes shared by all four sorted-subset donors than for non-shared clonotypes. Roughly 5% of naive CD4, roughly 3.5% of naive CD8, approximately 2.2% of memory CD4, and over 0.35% of memory CD8 clonotypes were shared across a few donors. Incomplete sequencing was indicated by rarefaction of sorted-subset datasets, despite the large sequencing depth.

CD8 naive samples were obtained by positive selection for CCR7 among CD45RO-negative cells, yielding a CD45RA+CCR7+ population from which TemRA cells were excluded. The donors were healthy, HIV-negative adults who had no recently reported acute infections or vaccinations. Only Caucasian adults living in Nashville, Tennessee, USA were represented among the donors. After blood collection by leukapheresis, PBMCs were isolated using Ficoll-Histopaque density gradient centrifugation and then cryopreserved in the vapor phase of liquid nitrogen. Analytical flow cytometry was used to check the purity and quantity of each magnetically sorted T cell population. Genomic DNA was isolated from every sorted fraction and measured by UV absorbance on a Nanodrop 2000c. In the case of this clone: Its antigen is unknown. One base away there is no much larger clone; base qualities are not given.

Using the deep immunoSEQ assay, multiplex PCR amplified TCR CDR3 regions from genomic DNA. Genomic DNA extracted from each cell subset was distributed evenly over all wells of several immunoSEQ 96-well plates, and each plate served as one replicate. For sorted subsets, approximately 210 ng of genomic DNA, equivalent to roughly 30,000 T cell genomes, went into each replicate PCR. Purified libraries were quantified with a Qubit 3.0 fluorometer, sized on a Bioanalyzer 2100, and re-quantified with the KAPA Library Quantification kit. Each immunoSEQ 96-well plate was sequenced on its own single-read 150-cycle Illumina NextSeq 550 flow cell. The published analysis was carried out like this. The immunoSEQ output contained only junctional sequences without quality scores, so filtering could not match that applied to full-length reads. Sequences were annotated with PyIR, a Python wrapper for IgBLAST v1.9, and V/J genes and CDR3 were assigned using IMGT germline references. Any read was removed if the V/J assignment was weak (E-value above 1e-6), the CDR3 was missing, or the read contained stop codons, out-of-frame junctions, or ambiguous translated residues. V3J clonotypes were defined by identical inferred V gene, J gene, and CDR3 amino acid sequence. The percentage overlap between two repertoires was calculated by dividing the number of shared unique clonotypes by the size of the smaller repertoire. Three approaches were used to assess repertoire richness: RTK rarefaction, the Chao1 estimator, and Recon v2.1 estimates of unobserved clonotypes. Generation probabilities for all TCRbeta clonotypes obtained by the gDNA method from several donors were computed using OLGA. TCRdb stores this immuneACCESS table with in-frame sequences only. Part of the clones is absent; in the studies checked, under half of the shortfall reflects unresolved V genes, and no reason is known for the rest. V, J and clone size were drawn from that table, and D and trimming were deduced from the DNA. Here the sample has 700,000 to 950,000 clones; about 96% occur a single time. The top ten hold 0.2% to 0.25% of the sample.

There are 14 amino acids in the CDR3, from cysteine to phenylalanine inclusive. Kept here is only the CDR3 DNA, which spans 42 bases and is read in frame from base 1. Germline trimming: 5 bases from V, 2 bases from J; junction bases outside gene matches: 6. Via the germline V gene (reference sequence), CDR1 is SEHNR and CDR2 FQNEAQ. The specimen sequenced was naive CD8+ T cells sorted from blood. Interpreted using the paper, the cell subset or site label stands for: CD45RA+CCR7+. The rearrangement joined TRBV7-9 to TRBJ2-7; 7 nucleotides in the junction match TRBD1. The clonotype was recovered from a man aged 30 to 39 in good health. The bases are TGTGCCAGCAGCCTTTGGGACAGAACCTACGAGCAGTACTTC. Translated, it reads CASSLWDRTYEQYF. Outside the CDR3, residues come from the reference TRBV7-9 and TRBJ2-7 proteins, so the full variable domain is: DTGVSQNPRHKITKRGQNVTFRCDPISEHNRLYWYRQTLGQGPEFLTYFQNEAQLEKSRLLSDRFSAERPKGSFSTLEIQRTEQGDSAMYLCASSLWDRTYEQYFGPGTRLTVT.